This T cell receptor (beta chain) was sequenced for a study of cytomegalovirus exposure and HLA in healthy donors. The PCR ran on 60 Vbeta and 13 Jbeta primers. The data were produced by immunoSEQ multiplex PCR, yet TCRdb's version contains in-frame clones alone and is incomplete. The sample contains about 210,000 clones, 75% to 80% of which appear only once. The CDR3 spans 11 residues. CDR1 and CDR2 (germline): MNHEY, SVGAGI. Trimming left V 6 bases short and J 10 bases short, with 12 bases between. The sample taken for sequencing was PBMCs. The source is a male donor in good health and CMV-seronegative. The chain recombines TRBV6-5 with TRBJ1-2; D is unclear. The CDR3 sequence: CASSQASDYTF. The DNA of the CDR3 is TGTGCCAGCAGCCAAGCGAGCGACTACACCTTC.